These 17 T cell receptor beta chains share one sample of origin, sequenced in a study of blood T cells in healthy people across ages. A second roughly 6 to 12 cycle PCR used barcoded and J-beta primers. TCRdb used MiXCR to reprocess the 5' RACE reads, holding one entry per CDR3 protein. This sample has roughly 800,000 distinct CDR3 sequences, with roughly 64% found just once. Sequenced sample: blood. The receptor set was obtained from a young man in good health.

The J gene is TRBJ2-7, the V gene TRBV20-1; 7 nucleotides align to TRBD2. The trim removed 6 bases at V and 1 base at J, leaving 12 bases unmatched. Germline V CDR1 and CDR2: DFQATT, SNEGSKA (reference sequence). The CDR3 extends over 15 amino acids. The CDR3 loop reads CSAPTPGAGSYEQYF. The CDR3 DNA sequence: TGCAGTGCCCCGACTCCCGGAGCGGGATCCTACGAGCAGTACTTC.

This clonotype was picked up a small number of times. This chain uses TRBV4-2 with TRBJ2-3, with 8 bases identical to TRBD2. The CDR3 covers 16 residues. Germline assignment: CDR1 LGHNA and CDR2 YNFKEQ. The junction had 6 bases not matched to a gene; V was cut back by 0 bases and J by 4 bases. The CDR3 DNA reads TGTGCCAGCAGCCAAGAAGGGACTAGGAGTTCAGATACGCAGTATTTT. It encodes CASSQEGTRSSDTQYF.

The chain is built from TRBV5-1 and TRBJ1-2; D is perhaps TRBD1 (5 bases). CDR3 length: 15 residues. Trimming took off 4 bases at V and 0 bases at J, with 13 bases between the two ends. Germline-derived CDR1 and CDR2 are SGHRS and YFSETQ. CDR3: CASSPSTVANYGYTF. CDR3 coding DNA: TGCGCCAGCAGCCCCTCGACAGTAGCTAACTATGGCTACACCTTC.

This clonotype showed up just a few times. This chain uses TRBV20-1 with TRBJ2-1; 8 bases line up with TRBD2. From germline, CDR1 is DFQATT and CDR2 SNEGSKA (reference sequence). This CDR3 is 15 amino acids long. The ends lost 1 base at V and 4 bases at J; junction bases unmatched: 6. The CDR3 is CSARATSGAYNEQFF. CDR3 DNA sequence: TGCAGTGCTAGAGCTACTAGCGGAGCTTACAATGAGCAGTTCTTC.

The chain uses TRBV6-1 and TRBJ2-3, with 11 bases aligning to TRBD2. The CDR3 consists of 13 residues. After removal of 8 bases from V and 6 bases from J, the junction contained 4 bases not matched to a gene. CDR1 is MNHNS and CDR2 is SASEGT in the germline V gene. DNA of the CDR3: TGTGCCAGCCTTAGCGGGGGGGCGGATACGCAGTATTTT. Residues: CASLSGGADTQYF.

This chain uses TRBV5-8 with TRBJ2-1; 7 bases agree with TRBD2. V dropped 5 bases and J dropped 3; count of bases not matched to a gene: 5. CDR3 length: 14 residues. Germline CDR1 and CDR2: SGHTS and YDEGEE. CDR3 nucleotides: TGTGCCAGCAGGGTCCGGGACTACTACAATGAGCAGTTCTTC. It translates to CASRVRDYYNEQFF.

The gene calls are TRBV7-2 and TRBJ2-2; D might be TRBD1 (5 bases). The germline CDR1 and CDR2 sequences are SGHTA and FQGNSA. The CDR3 has 14 residues. Trimming stripped 5 bases from V and 4 bases from J, with 11 bases between. The CDR3 nucleotides are TGTGCCAGCAGCGCGACAGACCTCACCGGGGAGCTGTTTTTT. Translated: CASSATDLTGELFF.

This clonotype turned up a few times. The CDR3 loop reads CASSQDLAGVNEQFF. For the CDR3, the DNA is TGCGCCAGCAGCCAAGACCTAGCGGGAGTGAATGAGCAGTTCTTC. The chain couples TRBV4-3 to TRBJ2-1; 10 bases are a match to TRBD2. J was trimmed by 7 bases and V by 0 bases; bases with no gene match: 3. Germline CDR1 and CDR2: LGHNA and YSLEER. CDR3 length: 15 residues.

The V call is TRBV10-3, the J call TRBJ1-2; D call uncertain. CDR3 length: 12 amino acids. V lost 6 bases and J lost 6, with 11 bases in between. CDR1 is ENHRY, CDR2 SYGVKD, per germline. In DNA, the CDR3 is TGTGCCATCAGCGTGAGTGGGGATGGCTACACCTTC. Protein: CAISVSGDGYTF.

At least ten counts were recorded for this clonotype. The rearrangement joins TRBV7-2 to TRBJ1-2; D call uncertain. V shed 2 bases and J shed 10 bases, with 11 bases lying between them. Germline values: CDR1 SGHTA, CDR2 FQGNSA. The CDR3 spans 12 residues. This CDR3 reads CASSLSVGSYTF. CDR3 DNA: TGTGCCAGCAGCTTATCGGTTGGCTCCTACACCTTC.

This clonotype was seen only a few times. The chain combines TRBV18 with TRBJ1-2; D is perhaps TRBD1 (5 bases). With 3 bases removed from V and 8 bases from J, the gap between germline ends came to 10 bases. Germline assignment: CDR1 KGHSH and CDR2 LQKENI. This CDR3 comprises 12 residues. The CDR3 reads CASSPQGAGYTF. CDR3 nucleotide sequence: TGTGCCAGCTCACCGCAGGGCGCGGGCTACACCTTC.

A few counts support this clonotype. The chain uses TRBV4-3 and TRBJ2-6; tentative D call: TRBD1 (5 bases). The CDR3 has 15 residues. Germline assignment: CDR1 LGHNA and CDR2 YSLEER. Trimming left V 0 bases short and J 6 bases short, with 9 bases between. In DNA, the CDR3 is TGCGCCAGCAGCCAAGATTCACAGGCGGCCAACGTCCTGACTTTC. Residues: CASSQDSQAANVLTF.

The chain couples TRBV20-1 to TRBJ1-1; no clear D. V was pared by 1 base and J by 3 bases, with 12 bases between. Germline lookup yields CDR1 DFQATT and CDR2 SNEGSKA (reference sequence). The CDR3 consists of 14 residues. CDR3 residues: CSARGSTGDTEAFF. Written as DNA, the CDR3 is TGCAGTGCTAGAGGATCGACCGGGGACACTGAAGCTTTCTTT.

In its sample, this clonotype ranks as medium-sized. The J gene is TRBJ2-4, the V gene TRBV7-2; D might be TRBD2 (6 bases). V was pared by 2 bases and J by 0 bases, with 11 bases between. Germline-derived CDR1 and CDR2 are SGHTA and FQGNSA. The CDR3 runs to 16 residues. CDR3 coding DNA: TGTGCCAGCAGCTTAAACGGGAGATTAGCCAAAAACATTCAGTACTTC. This sequence encodes CASSLNGRLAKNIQYF. The full variable domain, rest sourced from reference TRBV7-2 and TRBJ2-4, is GAGVSQSPSNKVTEKGKDVELRCDPISGHTALYWYRQSLGQGLEFLIYFQGNSAPDKSGLPSDRFSAERTGGSVSTLTIQRTQQEDSAVYLCASSLNGRLAKNIQYFGAGTRLSVL.

This clonotype was seen only once. The rearrangement links TRBV6-5 to TRBJ2-7, with D unresolved. V was pared by 3 bases and J by 1 base, with 16 bases between. This CDR3 contains 16 residues. Germline-derived CDR1 and CDR2 are MNHEY and SVGAGI. CDR3 sequence: CASSYATGVESYEQYF. The CDR3 nucleotides are TGTGCCAGCAGTTATGCTACGGGCGTAGAGTCCTACGAGCAGTACTTC.

Concerning this clonotype: The junction departs from the called germline gene at one end, perhaps through a read error. The gene calls are TRBV7-2 and TRBJ2-7; possible D gene TRBD2, 5 bases. The germline V gene encodes CDR1 SGHTA and CDR2 FQGNSA. This CDR3 has 14 residues. Here the CDR3 reads CASSPGLAGYKQYF. The CDR3 DNA reads as TGTGCCAGCAGCCCCGGTCTGGCGGGCTACAAGCAGTACTTC.

The chain is built from TRBV15 and TRBJ2-3, with 8 bases identical to TRBD1. Germline V gives CDR1 LNHNV, CDR2 YYDKDF (reference sequence). This CDR3 comprises 15 residues. V was clipped by 0 bases and J by 7 bases; unmatched bases: 6. The CDR3 region is CATSRDLGTGHTQYF. CDR3 coding DNA: TGTGCCACCAGCAGAGATTTGGGGACAGGTCATACGCAGTATTTT.